This T cell receptor (beta chain) was documented in a study of shared clonotypes between healthy human individuals. Donors comprised only Caucasian adults living in Nashville, Tennessee. CD4+ cells were split into CD45RA+ naive and CD45RA-negative memory subsets. The CDR3 totals 14 residues. V lost 10 bases to trimming and J lost 4 bases, with 19 bases between them. Germline CDR1 is SEHNR and CDR2 is FQNEAQ (reference sequence). Data came from immunoSEQ multiplex PCR; TCRdb stores just in-frame clones and leaves some out. This sample has 780,000 or so clones; 72% occur once, and the top ten carry over 1.5%.

The source of this sequence is a woman aged 30 to 39 in good health. The chain links TRBV7-9 to TRBJ2-5; D could derive from TRBD1 or TRBD2 (5 bases each). Sequencing input: memory CD4+ T cells sorted from blood. Sample subset: CD45RA-negative fraction. As DNA, the CDR3 is TGTGCCACCGAAAACCTCGGGGCAGGAGAGACCCAGTACTTC. This encodes CATENLGAGETQYF.